One sample yielded the 21 T cell receptor beta chains listed below, sequenced in a study of shared clonotypes between healthy human individuals. The repertoire was sequenced with immunoSEQ multiplex PCR; TCRdb's copy has only in-frame clones and lacks some. The sample includes 2,500,000 or so clones, roughly nine tenths of them seen just once. Material: naive CD4+ T cells sorted from blood. Documented subset: CD45RA+ positively selected. The receptors here all came from a man aged 18 to 30 in good health.

V is TRBV5-4 and J is TRBJ1-1; TRBD1 might be the D (5 bases). Trimming left V 6 bases short and J 3 bases short, with 21 bases between. This CDR3 spans 16 amino acids. CDR1 SGHNT and CDR2 YYREEE come from the germline V gene (reference sequence). CDR3 sequence: CASNPRGGEGDTEAFF. Written as DNA, the CDR3 is TGTGCCAGCAACCCCCGTGGGGGGGAGGGTGACACTGAAGCTTTCTTT.

This chain connects TRBV2 to TRBJ2-2; TRBD2 is a possible D gene (6 bases). The CDR3 loop spans 17 amino acids. V lost 8 bases and J lost 0, with 19 bases in between. Per germline, CDR1 SNHLY and CDR2 FYNNEI. In DNA, the CDR3 is TGTGCCAGCCGGTTCAAAAGGCTAGCGCCGAACACCGGGGAGCTGTTTTTT. It encodes CASRFKRLAPNTGELFF.

V is TRBV28 and J is TRBJ1-6; tentative D call: TRBD1 (5 bases). The ends were cut back, 5 bases at V and 0 bases at J, with 23 bases in the middle. The CDR3 consists of 20 residues. CDR1 is MDHEN and CDR2 is SYDVKM in the germline V gene. CDR3 region: CASSPNVPGRLSSYNSPLHF. The DNA of the CDR3 is TGTGCCAGCAGTCCGAATGTACCGGGACGGTTAAGCTCCTATAATTCACCCCTCCACTTT. Combining the CDR3 with reference TRBV28 and TRBJ1-6 gives the whole variable domain DVKVTQSSRYLVKRTGEKVFLECVQDMDHENMFWYRQDPGLGLRLIYFSYDVKMKEKGDIPEGYSVSREKKERFSLILESASTNQTSMYLCASSPNVPGRLSSYNSPLHFGNGTRLTVT.

The chain has TRBV20-1 and TRBJ1-2; no reliable D call. Trimming left V 5 bases short and J 2 bases short, with 6 bases between. Germline CDR1 and CDR2: DFQATT and SNEGSKA (reference sequence). The CDR3 extends over 11 amino acids. CDR3 protein: CSAPENYGYTF. Written as DNA, the CDR3 is TGCAGTGCTCCCGAGAACTATGGCTACACCTTC.

J is TRBJ2-1 and V is TRBV10-3, with a weak D call TRBD1 (8 bases). Per the germline V gene, CDR1 is ENHRY and CDR2 is SYGVKD. The CDR3 consists of 14 residues. V lost 4 bases to trimming and J lost 8 bases, with 15 bases between them. The CDR3 sequence: CAISAGGGRDEQFF. The CDR3 region has the DNA TGTGCCATCAGTGCAGGGGGCGGGAGAGATGAGCAGTTCTTC.

CDR3 residues: CASKAGHTDTQYF. The DNA for the CDR3 is TGTGCCAGCAAAGCGGGCCACACAGATACGCAGTATTTT. The chain recombines TRBV18 with TRBJ2-3; weak D call: TRBD2 (6 bases). Germline V CDR1 and CDR2: KGHSH, LQKENI. The ends were cut back, 8 bases at V and 2 bases at J, with 11 bases in the middle. This CDR3 spans 13 amino acids.

This CDR3 is CASSRDLGSYEQYF. For the CDR3, the DNA is TGTGCCAGCAGCCGAGATCTGGGTTCCTACGAGCAGTACTTC. The chain joins TRBV7-9 to TRBJ2-7; no clear D gene. The V and J ends lost 5 bases and 1 base respectively, with 12 bases between them. The CDR3 runs 14 residues. Germline V gene lookup returns CDR1 SEHNR and CDR2 FQNEAQ (reference sequence).

V is TRBV6-6 and J is TRBJ2-1, with 8 bases aligning to TRBD1. Trimming cost V 7 bases and J 9 bases; bases outside gene matches: 8. Germline CDR1 and CDR2: MNHNY and SVGAGI (reference sequence). The CDR3 is 13 residues long. The CDR3 nucleotides are TGTGCCAGCAAGGACAGGGATGGTGGTGAGCAGTTCTTC. Protein sequence: CASKDRDGGEQFF.

V and J are TRBV10-3 and TRBJ2-3; D is possibly TRBD2 (5 bases). In germline, CDR1 is ENHRY, CDR2 SYGVKD. Trimming removed 7 bases at V and 12 bases at J, with 23 bases between. The length of the CDR3 is 14 residues. The CDR3 bases are TGTGCCATCAATGAAGGACTCTCCCCTACGTCACAGTATTTT. It codes for CAINEGLSPTSQYF.

The chain carries TRBV28 and TRBJ2-1; 8 nucleotides agree with TRBD1. J lost 5 bases, V lost 7 bases, and 10 bases had no gene match. CDR3 length equals 15 residues. Per germline, CDR1 MDHEN and CDR2 SYDVKM. The DNA for the CDR3 is TGTGCCAGCACCATGGACAGGGTTACCAACAATGAGCAGTTCTTC. Amino acid sequence: CASTMDRVTNNEQFF.

This sequence joins TRBV7-9 and TRBJ1-3; tentative D call: TRBD1 (6 bases). The germline V gene has CDR1 SEHNR and CDR2 FQNEAQ (reference sequence). CDR3 size: 16 residues. V was cut by 6 bases and J by 0 bases, with 15 bases left in between. The DNA for the CDR3 is TGTGCCAGCAGGACAGGCTCCCTTAGCTCTGGAAACACCATATATTTT. Translation gives CASRTGSLSSGNTIYF.

The V gene is TRBV9, the J gene TRBJ2-1; a weak D match, TRBD1 (6 bases). V shed 0 bases and J shed 2 bases, with 12 bases lying between them. Germline V CDR1 and CDR2: SGDLS, YYNGEE. CDR3 length equals 16 residues. The CDR3, as DNA: TGTGCCAGCAGCGTAGAACCAGGGGCCCCCTACAATGAGCAGTTCTTC. Its translation: CASSVEPGAPYNEQFF.

CDR3 DNA sequence: TGTGCCACCGCTAAGCCGTGGGCTGAAGCTTTCTTT. Amino acids: CATAKPWAEAFF. The chain is built from TRBV6-1 and TRBJ1-1, with D unclear. The V end lost 10 bases, the J end lost 6 bases, and 15 bases lay between the germline ends. This CDR3 contains 12 residues. Germline assignment: CDR1 MNHNS and CDR2 SASEGT.

The chain uses TRBV7-9 and TRBJ2-1; unclear D gene. V lost 3 bases to trimming and J lost 0 bases, with 9 bases between them. The CDR3 covers 15 residues. The germline gives CDR1 SEHNR, CDR2 FQNEAQ (reference sequence). The chain's CDR3 is CASSFAVSSYNEQFF. The CDR3 nucleotides read TGTGCCAGCAGCTTCGCGGTGAGCTCCTACAATGAGCAGTTCTTC.

This CDR3 reads CASSHTKDGGTEAFF. CDR3 in DNA: TGCGCCAGCAGTCACACAAAGGATGGGGGCACTGAAGCTTTCTTT. The chain recombines TRBV10-2 with TRBJ1-1; D possibly corresponds to TRBD1 (5 bases). Trimming took off 5 bases at V and 4 bases at J, with 17 bases between the two ends. Looked up from germline, CDR1 is WSHSY and CDR2 is SAAADI. The CDR3 has 15 residues.

The chain employs TRBV30 and TRBJ1-6, with TRBD1 as a possible D gene (5 bases). V dropped 1 base and J dropped 10 bases, with 14 bases sitting between them. Germline loops: CDR1 GTSNPN, CDR2 SVGIG (reference sequence). The length of the CDR3 is 14 residues. The DNA of the CDR3 is TGTGCCTGGAGTGGGGACTGGGTAGGATCACCCCTCCACTTT. Its translation: CAWSGDWVGSPLHF.

This sequence joins TRBV27 and TRBJ2-1; 7 bases match TRBD1. The CDR3 runs 16 residues. The trim removed 2 bases at V and 4 bases at J, leaving 8 bases unmatched. CDR1 is MNHEY and CDR2 is SMNVEV in the germline V gene (reference sequence). For the CDR3, the DNA is TGTGCCAGCAGTTTAGAGGGCAGGGGGACATACAATGAGCAGTTCTTC. Its translation: CASSLEGRGTYNEQFF.

The chain links TRBV11-2 to TRBJ2-7; D may be TRBD2 (5 bases). This CDR3 is built from 14 residues. Germline V gene sequence: CDR1 SGHAT, CDR2 FQNNGV. V was clipped by 3 bases and J by 4 bases, with 13 bases between them. The CDR3 region is CASSFARVPYEQYF. Written as DNA, the CDR3 is TGTGCCAGCAGCTTTGCGAGGGTCCCATACGAGCAGTACTTC.

Notes on this clone: This CDR3 is also generated by other DNA sequences in the sample. The chain is built from TRBV6-5 and TRBJ2-7; 9 bases map to TRBD1. The CDR3 contains 15 residues. Per germline, CDR1 MNHEY and CDR2 SVGAGI. The V and J ends lost 0 bases and 4 bases, in that order; junction bases with no gene match: 4. Written as DNA, the CDR3 is TGTGCCAGCAGTTACTCGACGGGACAGGGTTACGAGCAGTACTTC. Translation: CASSYSTGQGYEQYF.

The chain employs TRBV4-1 and TRBJ2-7; no firm D call. Trimming took off 0 bases at V and 4 bases at J, with 7 bases between the two ends. Germline CDR1 and CDR2: MGHRA and YSYEKL. This CDR3 has 13 amino acids. The CDR3 protein is CASSQEAVYEQYF. The DNA of the CDR3 is TGCGCCAGCAGCCAAGAGGCTGTATACGAGCAGTACTTC.

V and J are TRBV6-5 and TRBJ1-4; D is perhaps TRBD1 (6 bases). CDR3 length equals 14 residues. Germline CDR1 reads MNHEY; CDR2 reads SVGAGI. V lost 2 bases to trimming and J lost 2 bases, with 6 bases between them. CDR3 DNA sequence: TGTGCCAGCAGTTACACAGGGACTAATGAAAAACTGTTTTTT. The encoded protein is CASSYTGTNEKLFF.